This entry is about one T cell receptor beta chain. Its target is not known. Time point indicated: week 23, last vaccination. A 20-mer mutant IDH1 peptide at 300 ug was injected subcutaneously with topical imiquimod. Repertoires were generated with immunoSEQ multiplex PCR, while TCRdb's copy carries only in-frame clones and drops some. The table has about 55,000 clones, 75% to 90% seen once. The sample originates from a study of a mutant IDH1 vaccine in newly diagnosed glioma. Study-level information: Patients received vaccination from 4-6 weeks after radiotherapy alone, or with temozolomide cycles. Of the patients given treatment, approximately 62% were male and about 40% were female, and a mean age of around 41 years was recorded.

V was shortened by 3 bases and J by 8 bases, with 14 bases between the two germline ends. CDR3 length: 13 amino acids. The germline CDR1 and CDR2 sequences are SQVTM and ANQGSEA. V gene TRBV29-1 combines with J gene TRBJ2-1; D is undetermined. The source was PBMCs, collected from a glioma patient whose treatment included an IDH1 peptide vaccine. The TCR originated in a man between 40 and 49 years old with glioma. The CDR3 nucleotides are TGCAGCGTTGACCCAGTTGTGGGCGATGAGCAGTTCTTC. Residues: CSVDPVVGDEQFF.